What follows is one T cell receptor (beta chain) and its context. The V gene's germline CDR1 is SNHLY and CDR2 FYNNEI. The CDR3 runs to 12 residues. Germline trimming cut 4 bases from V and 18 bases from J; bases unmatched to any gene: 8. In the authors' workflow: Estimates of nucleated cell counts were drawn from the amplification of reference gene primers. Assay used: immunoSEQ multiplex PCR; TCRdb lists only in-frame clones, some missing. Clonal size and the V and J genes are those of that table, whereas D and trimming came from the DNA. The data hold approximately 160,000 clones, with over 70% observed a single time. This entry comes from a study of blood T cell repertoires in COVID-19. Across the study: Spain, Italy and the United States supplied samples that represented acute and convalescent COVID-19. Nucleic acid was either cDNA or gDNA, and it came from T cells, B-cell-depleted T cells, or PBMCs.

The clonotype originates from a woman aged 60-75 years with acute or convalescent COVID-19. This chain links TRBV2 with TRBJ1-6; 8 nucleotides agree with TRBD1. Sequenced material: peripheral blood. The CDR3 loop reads CASSGAGQGSHF. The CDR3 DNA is TGTGCCAGCAGTGGGGCCGGACAGGGAAGCCACTTT.